This T cell receptor beta chain was recovered during a study of beta chain features in type 1 diabetes. Study overall: Taken together, all samples contributed 90 million to 140 million examined sorted cells.

Regarding the study as a whole: Naive, central memory and Treg TCRB repertoires appeared more alike in patients than in healthy donors. Among patients with Type 1 diabetes, TCRB CDR3s were moderately but significantly shorter in every one of the four CD4+ subsets.

cDNA synthesis used the whole RNA isolate, giving expressed TCRB sequences. TCRdb's table, derived via immunoSEQ multiplex PCR, lists solely in-frame clones and lacks some. The table lists 500,000 to 650,000 clones, around 12% of them singletons. V shed 1 base and J 2 bases; nucleotides not matched to a gene: 4. Germline CDR1 MNHEY, CDR2 SMNVEV (reference sequence). The CDR3 has 15 amino acids. Staining for CD45RO/CCR7/CD25/CD127/CD95/CD27 allowed sorting of CD4+ naive, central memory, regulatory and stem cell-like memory cells. Sort purity for all populations was recorded as exceeding 98%. A few counts support this clone. Its target is unknown.

The sequence came from a man aged 25 to 45 with type 1 diabetes. The genes are TRBV27 and TRBJ2-5; 7 bases are a match to TRBD1. Material: naive CD4+ T cells from blood. The CDR3 loop reads CASSLWPTGQETQYF. CDR3 bases: TGTGCCAGCAGTTTATGGCCGACAGGGCAAGAGACCCAGTACTTC.